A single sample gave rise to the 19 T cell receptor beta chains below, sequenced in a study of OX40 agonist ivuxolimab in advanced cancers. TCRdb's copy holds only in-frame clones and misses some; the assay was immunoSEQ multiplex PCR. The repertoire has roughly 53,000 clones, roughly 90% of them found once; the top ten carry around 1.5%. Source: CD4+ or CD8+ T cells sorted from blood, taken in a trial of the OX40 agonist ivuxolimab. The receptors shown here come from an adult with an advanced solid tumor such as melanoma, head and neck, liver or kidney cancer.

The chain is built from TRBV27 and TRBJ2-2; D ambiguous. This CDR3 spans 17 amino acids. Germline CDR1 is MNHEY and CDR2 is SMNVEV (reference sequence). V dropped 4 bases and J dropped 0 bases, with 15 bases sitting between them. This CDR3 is CASSSTTGLSNTGELFF. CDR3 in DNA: TGTGCCAGCAGTTCGACGACTGGGCTGTCGAACACCGGGGAGCTGTTTTTT.

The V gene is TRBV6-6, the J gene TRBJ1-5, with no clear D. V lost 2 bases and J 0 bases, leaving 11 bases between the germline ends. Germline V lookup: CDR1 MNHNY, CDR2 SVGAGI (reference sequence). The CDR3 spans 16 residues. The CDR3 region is CASSYEANYSNQPQHF. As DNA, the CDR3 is TGTGCCAGCAGTTACGAGGCAAACTATAGCAATCAGCCCCAGCATTTT.

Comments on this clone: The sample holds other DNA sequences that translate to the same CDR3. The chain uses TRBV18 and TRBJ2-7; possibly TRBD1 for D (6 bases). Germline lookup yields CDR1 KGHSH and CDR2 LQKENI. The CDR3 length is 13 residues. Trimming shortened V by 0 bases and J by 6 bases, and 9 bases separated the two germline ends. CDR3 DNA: TGTGCCAGCTCACCACCAGGGGGTGGCGAGCAGTACTTC. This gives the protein CASSPPGGGEQYF.

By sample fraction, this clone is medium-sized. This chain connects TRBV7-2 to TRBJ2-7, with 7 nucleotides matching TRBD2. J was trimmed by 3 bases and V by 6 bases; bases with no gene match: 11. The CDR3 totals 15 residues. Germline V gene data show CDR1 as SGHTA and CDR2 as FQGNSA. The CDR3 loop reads CASSSQRGSLYEQYF. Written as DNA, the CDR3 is TGTGCCAGCAGTTCCCAGCGGGGATCCCTCTACGAGCAGTACTTC.

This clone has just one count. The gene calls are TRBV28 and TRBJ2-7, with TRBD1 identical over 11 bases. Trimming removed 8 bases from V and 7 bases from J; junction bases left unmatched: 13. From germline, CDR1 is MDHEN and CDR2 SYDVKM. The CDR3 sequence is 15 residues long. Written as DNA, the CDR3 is TGTGCCAGCGGAGCAACCGGACAGGGGGCATTTGAGCAGTACTTC. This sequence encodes CASGATGQGAFEQYF. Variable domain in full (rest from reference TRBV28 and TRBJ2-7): DVKVTQSSRYLVKRTGEKVFLECVQDMDHENMFWYRQDPGLGLRLIYFSYDVKMKEKGDIPEGYSVSREKKERFSLILESASTNQTSMYLCASGATGQGAFEQYFGPGTRLTVT.

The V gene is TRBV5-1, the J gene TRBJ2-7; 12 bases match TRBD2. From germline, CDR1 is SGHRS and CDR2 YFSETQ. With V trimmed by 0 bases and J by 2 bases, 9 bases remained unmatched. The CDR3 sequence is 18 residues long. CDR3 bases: TGCGCCAGCAGCTTGGTGAGCCTCCGGACTAGCGGGACCTACGAGCAGTACTTC. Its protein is CASSLVSLRTSGTYEQYF.

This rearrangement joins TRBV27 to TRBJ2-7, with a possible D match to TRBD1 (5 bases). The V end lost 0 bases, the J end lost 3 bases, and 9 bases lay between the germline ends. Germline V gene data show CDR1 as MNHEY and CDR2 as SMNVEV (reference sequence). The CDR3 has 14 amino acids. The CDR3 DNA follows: TGTGCCAGCAGTTTATCGCAGGGTTACTACGAGCAGTACTTC. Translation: CASSLSQGYYEQYF.

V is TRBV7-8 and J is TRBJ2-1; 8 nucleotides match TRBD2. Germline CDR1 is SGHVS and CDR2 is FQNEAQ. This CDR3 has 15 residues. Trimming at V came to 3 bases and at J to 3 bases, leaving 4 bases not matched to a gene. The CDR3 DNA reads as TGTGCCAGCAGCTTGACGGGGGGGAACTACAATGAGCAGTTCTTC. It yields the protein CASSLTGGNYNEQFF. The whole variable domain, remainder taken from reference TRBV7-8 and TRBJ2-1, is GAGVSQSPRYKVAKRGQDVALRCDPISGHVSLFWYQQALGQGPEFLTYFQNEAQLDKSGLPSDRFFAERPEGSVSTLKIQRTQQEDSAVYLCASSLTGGNYNEQFFGPGTRLTVL.

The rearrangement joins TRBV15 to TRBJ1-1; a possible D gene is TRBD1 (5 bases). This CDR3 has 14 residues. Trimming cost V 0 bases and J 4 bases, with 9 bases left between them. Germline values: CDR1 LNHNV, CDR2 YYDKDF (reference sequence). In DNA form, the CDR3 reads TGTGCCACCAGCAGAGATCAGGGTCCCACTGAAGCTTTCTTT. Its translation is CATSRDQGPTEAFF.

CDR3: CASSLQRTAGETQYF. The CDR3 region has the DNA TGTGCCAGCAGCCTTCAACGGACCGCCGGAGAGACCCAGTACTTC. V gene TRBV7-9 combines with J gene TRBJ2-5; unclear D gene. Trimming took 5 bases from V and 4 from J, leaving 17 bases between them. From germline, CDR1 is SEHNR and CDR2 FQNEAQ (reference sequence). The CDR3 has 15 residues.

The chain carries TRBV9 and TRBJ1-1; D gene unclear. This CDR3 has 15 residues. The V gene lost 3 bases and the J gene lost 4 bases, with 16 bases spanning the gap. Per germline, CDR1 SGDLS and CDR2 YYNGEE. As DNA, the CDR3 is TGTGCCAGCAGCGCATTCCCGGGCCCGGGCACTGAAGCTTTCTTT. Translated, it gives CASSAFPGPGTEAFF.

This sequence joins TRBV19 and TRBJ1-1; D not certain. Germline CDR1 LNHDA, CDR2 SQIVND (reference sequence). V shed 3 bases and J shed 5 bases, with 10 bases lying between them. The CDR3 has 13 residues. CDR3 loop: CASSMVPRTEAFF. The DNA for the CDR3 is TGTGCCAGTAGTATGGTCCCGAGGACTGAAGCTTTCTTT.

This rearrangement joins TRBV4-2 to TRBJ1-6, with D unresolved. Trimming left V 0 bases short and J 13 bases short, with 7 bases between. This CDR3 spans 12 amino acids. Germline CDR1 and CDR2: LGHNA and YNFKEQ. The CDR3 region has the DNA TGTGCCAGCAGCCAAGATTGGAGTCCCCTCCACTTT. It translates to CASSQDWSPLHF.

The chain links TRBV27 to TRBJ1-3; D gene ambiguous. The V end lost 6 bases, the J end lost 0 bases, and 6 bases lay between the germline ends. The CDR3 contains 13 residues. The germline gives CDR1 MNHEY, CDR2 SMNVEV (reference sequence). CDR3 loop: CASRGTSGNTIYF. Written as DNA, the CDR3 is TGTGCCAGCAGAGGCACCTCTGGAAACACCATATATTTT.

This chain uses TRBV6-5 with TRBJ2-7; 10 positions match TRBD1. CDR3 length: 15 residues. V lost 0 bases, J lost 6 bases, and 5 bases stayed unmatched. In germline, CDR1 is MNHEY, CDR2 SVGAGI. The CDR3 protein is CASSYSGTGVFEQYF. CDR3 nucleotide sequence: TGTGCCAGCAGTTACTCCGGGACAGGGGTGTTCGAGCAGTACTTC.

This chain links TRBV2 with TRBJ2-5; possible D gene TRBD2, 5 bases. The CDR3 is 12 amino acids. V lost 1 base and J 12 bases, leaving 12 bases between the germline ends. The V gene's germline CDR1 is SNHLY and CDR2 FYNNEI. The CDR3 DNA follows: TGTGCCAGCAGTGAAGGGGGTGCGAGGGAGTACTTC. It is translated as CASSEGGAREYF.

CDR3: CASKGSWEQYF. CDR3 coding DNA: TGTGCCAGCAAGGGTTCGTGGGAGCAGTACTTC. The chain links TRBV6-1 to TRBJ2-7; no definite D call. CDR1 and CDR2 from the germline V gene are MNHNS and SASEGT. CDR3 size: 11 residues. Trimming removed 7 bases from V and 7 bases from J, with 11 bases in between.

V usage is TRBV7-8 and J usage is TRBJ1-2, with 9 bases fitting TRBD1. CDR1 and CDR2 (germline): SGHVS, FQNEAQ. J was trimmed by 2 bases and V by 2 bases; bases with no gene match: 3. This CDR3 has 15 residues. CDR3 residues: CASSLIGTGNYGYTF. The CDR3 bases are TGTGCCAGCAGCTTAATCGGGACAGGGAACTATGGCTACACCTTC.

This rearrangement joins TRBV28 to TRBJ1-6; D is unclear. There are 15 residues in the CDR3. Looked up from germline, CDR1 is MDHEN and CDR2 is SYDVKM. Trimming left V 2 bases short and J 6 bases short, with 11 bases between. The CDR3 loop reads CASSLGGGLNSPLHF. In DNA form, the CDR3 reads TGTGCCAGCAGTTTAGGCGGAGGACTTAATTCACCCCTCCACTTT.